This T cell receptor beta chain stems from a study of control samples from healthy donors and cancer patients. This CDR3 is 13 amino acids long. Per the germline V gene, CDR1 is MNHNS and CDR2 is SASEGT. V was cut by 0 bases and J by 11 bases, with 13 bases left in between. The protocol was immunoSEQ multiplex PCR, while the TCRdb copy is restricted to in-frame clones and leaves out a portion. The sample has 90,000 to 100,000 clones, around three quarters seen once. The chain joins TRBV6-1 to TRBJ1-1, with D possibly being TRBD1 (6 bases). This receptor was taken from a woman in her thirties in good health. Input material: blood. The CDR3 loop is CASSEAWRGVAFF. DNA of the CDR3: TGTGCCAGCAGTGAAGCTTGGAGGGGGGTTGCTTTCTTT.